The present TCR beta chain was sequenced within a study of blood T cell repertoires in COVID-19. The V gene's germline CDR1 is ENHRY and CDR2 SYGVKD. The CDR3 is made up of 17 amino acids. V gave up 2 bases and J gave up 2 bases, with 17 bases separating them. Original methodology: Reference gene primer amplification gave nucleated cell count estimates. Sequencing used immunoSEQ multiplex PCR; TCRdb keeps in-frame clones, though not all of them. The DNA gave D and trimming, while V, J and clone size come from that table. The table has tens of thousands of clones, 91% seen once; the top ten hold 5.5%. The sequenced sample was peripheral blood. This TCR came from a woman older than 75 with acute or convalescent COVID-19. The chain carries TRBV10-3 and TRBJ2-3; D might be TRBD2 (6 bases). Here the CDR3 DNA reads TGTGCCATCAGTGAGCCCGGGACTCCAGGGACCACAGATACGCAGTATTTT. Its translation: CAISEPGTPGTTDTQYF.